This T cell receptor (beta chain) was observed in a study of radiotherapy plus CTLA-4 blockade in lung cancer. Chemo-refractory metastatic non-small-cell lung cancer patients were treated with focal radiation plus CTLA-4 blockade with ipilimumab. In the case of this clone: Its specificity is not known.

Overall study results and limits: Response, reportedly, was best predicted by interferon-beta along with early blood T cell clone dynamics. An expansion of tumor-derived TCR clones occurred in blood after radiotherapy plus ipilimumab.

Clones were read by immunoSEQ multiplex PCR, and TCRdb kept only the in-frame ones, dropping some. The table lists 50,000 to 65,000 clones, 77% of them singletons. Material: peripheral blood, obtained from a patient treated with radiotherapy plus ipilimumab. This clonotype was obtained from a human donor with non-small cell lung cancer who had a partial response to radiotherapy plus ipilimumab.

CDR3 sequence (DNA): TGCAGCGTTGAAGATCCTCCGGTCGGGTTCTTC. It specifies CSVEDPPVGFF. V usage is TRBV29-1 and J usage is TRBJ2-1, with no clear D. Germline V gene lookup returns CDR1 SQVTM and CDR2 ANQGSEA. Trimming cost V 0 bases and J 15 bases, with 12 bases left between them. There are 11 residues in the CDR3.